This T cell receptor (beta chain) was sequenced in a study of blood T cells in healthy people across ages (dated by TCRdb to the mid-2010s). Background for the entire study: Template switching captured roughly one uniquely barcoded TCR beta cDNA molecule per two T cells in model experiments. To track age-related changes in TCR beta repertoire diversity, the study relied on deep sequencing normalized with unique cDNA molecular identifiers. The donors were split into four age groups: young (average around 15 years), middle-aged (39), aged (more than 60) and long-lived (more than 80). For two donors (one aged 18 to 29 and one aged 80 or older), the study analyzed two additional independent replicas of 1 million unique cDNA reads from the same blood draw.

Looking up the germline V gene yields CDR1 SGHRS and CDR2 YFSETQ. The CDR3 covers 13 residues, taking in both the cysteine and the phenylalanine. Only CDR3 DNA remains: 39 bases, in frame from the first base. Trimming costs V 7 bases and J 0 bases, and their ends lie 10 bases apart. Receptor libraries were prepared by 5' RACE. TCRdb shows the sequencer as Illumina HiSeq 2500. A second roughly 6 to 11 cycle PCR used a sample-barcoded 5' primer and a J-beta primer mix. Each TCR beta cDNA molecule received a unique molecular identifier from a template-switch 5' adaptor carrying 12 random nucleotides. Each sample yielded at least 3 million CDR3-containing paired-end reads. All of the RNA was converted into first-strand cDNA using the Mint cDNA synthesis kit, with a TRBC-specific oligonucleotide serving as the primer. Following uracil-DNA glycosylase treatment, a first 18-cycle PCR with universal primers M1SS and BC2_uni_R was performed on all cDNA. The paper's data handling went like this. For normalization, 1 million high-quality reads were randomly selected from each sample, with every read carrying a distinct molecular identifier. Instead of being binned into consensus sequences, reads with shared molecular identifiers were discarded. MiTCR, set to a Q25 quality threshold and the strictest error-elimination algorithm, was used for CDR3 identification, clonotype clustering and error correction. A nonparametric unseen species model with Euler transformation was used to estimate a lower bound on total TCR beta diversity. TCRdb reprocessed the public reads (quality trimming at Q25 with fastp, clone calling with MiXCR) and kept in-frame beta chains. Each entry merges the rows of one CDR3 protein and shows their most common DNA and genes. These V and J calls are TCRdb output, not the study's own analysis. The sample table lists about 930,000 distinct CDR3 sequences, 29% of them with a count of one. 10% to 13% of the sample is in the top ten clones.

Beyond this particular receptor, the publication reports: Observed TCR beta diversity per million T cells fell roughly linearly with age, and a significant reduction was already apparent by age approximately 41. Bulk unsorted PBMC profiling prevented conclusive comparison of naive and antigen-experienced compartments. Compared with the aged group, more naive CD4+ T cells, fewer expanded clones and increased TCR diversity were shown by the long-lived group, suggesting age selection. A strong correlation was found between observed TCR beta diversity and the percentage of naive T cells measured by flow cytometry. Because donor CMV infection status was unknown, age-related changes in expanded clonotypes were potentially confounded. Total diversity estimates from one million sequenced T cells were considered lower bounds and underestimates.

Donors were around 37 systemically healthy Caucasian individuals from Russia aged 6 to 90 years. Each donor gave around 9.5 milliliters of peripheral blood, collected into EDTA-treated Vacutainer tubes. PBMCs were isolated by Ficoll-Paque density-gradient centrifugation, with at least 7 million obtained per sample. Total RNA was extracted from PBMCs with Trizol reagent, with at least 5.5 micrograms obtained per sample. For every donor, an aliquot of PBMCs went through flow cytometry to measure the percentages of naive CD45RAhigh/CD27high T cells. This clonotype has only a few counts. Its antigen target is currently unknown. Base qualities are not provided; no much larger clone lies one nucleotide away. These data were also reused for a study on T cells of mothers and their children. That second report states: Nine systemically healthy Caucasian individuals, comprising three mothers and their six children, were included as donors. cDNA synthesis consumed the entire amount of extracted RNA, loaded at approximately 1.6 ug RNA in each 15 ul reaction. In the second PCR, sample barcodes and 2-4 random nucleotides were introduced via the M1S primer. Each mother yielded over 8.5 million TCR beta CDR3 reads and each child some 3 million reads. In both related and unrelated pairs, thymic selection shapes the output of TCR recombination in a similar way, with inherited differences having only a minor effect. Normalized repertoire overlap in related mother-child pairs was always slightly higher than in unrelated mother-child pairs, but the difference was never significant. No persistent microchimeric T cell clones were found, with a detection sensitivity of roughly 92 clones per million clonotypes. In the study, deep NGS was used to compare the TCR beta repertoires of mothers and children, and features distinguishing related mother-child pairs from unrelated individuals were sought. On average, the children were about 10 +/- 4 years old, while the mothers were about 37 +/- 4 years old. After adapter ligation with NEBNext reagents, the libraries were sequenced on Illumina HiSeq 2000 with 100+100 nt paired-end reads. Mother and child libraries were prepared a month apart and sequenced in separate runs to prevent cross-contamination. Between 500,000 and 2,000,000 distinct TCR beta clonotypes were identified per donor. Naive TCR beta clonotypes were estimated from low-frequency clonotypes matched to each donor's FACS-determined naive share, without sorting.

The TCR was taken from a woman in her forties in good health. The V and J segments used are TRBV5-1 and TRBJ1-1; no D gene is confidently identified. The sample consisted of blood. The CDR3 region reads CASQDGMNTEAFF. The sequenced DNA is TGCGCCAGCCAAGACGGAATGAACACTGAAGCTTTCTTT.